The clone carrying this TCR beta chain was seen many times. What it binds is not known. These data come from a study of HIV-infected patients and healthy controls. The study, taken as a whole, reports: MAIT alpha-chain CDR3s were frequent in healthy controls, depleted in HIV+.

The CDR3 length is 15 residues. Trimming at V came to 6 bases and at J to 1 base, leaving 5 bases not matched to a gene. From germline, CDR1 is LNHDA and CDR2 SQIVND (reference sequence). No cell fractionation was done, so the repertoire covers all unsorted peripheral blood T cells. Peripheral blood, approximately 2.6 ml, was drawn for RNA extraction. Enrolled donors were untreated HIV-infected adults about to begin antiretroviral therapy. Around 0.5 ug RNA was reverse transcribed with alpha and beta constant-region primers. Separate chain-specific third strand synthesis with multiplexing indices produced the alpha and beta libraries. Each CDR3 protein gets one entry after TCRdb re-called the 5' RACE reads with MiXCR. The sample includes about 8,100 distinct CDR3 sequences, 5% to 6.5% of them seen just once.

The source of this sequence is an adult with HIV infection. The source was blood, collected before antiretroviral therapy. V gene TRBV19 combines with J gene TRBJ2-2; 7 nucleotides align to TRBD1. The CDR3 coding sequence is TGTGCCAGTAGCAAACAGGGGATGAACACCGGGGAGCTGTTTTTT. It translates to CASSKQGMNTGELFF. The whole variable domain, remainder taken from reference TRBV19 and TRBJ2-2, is DGGITQSPKYLFRKEGQNVTLSCEQNLNHDAMYWYRQDPGQGLRLIYYSQIVNDFQKGDIAEGYSVSREKKESFPLTVTSAQKNPTAFYLCASSKQGMNTGELFFGEGSRLTVL.